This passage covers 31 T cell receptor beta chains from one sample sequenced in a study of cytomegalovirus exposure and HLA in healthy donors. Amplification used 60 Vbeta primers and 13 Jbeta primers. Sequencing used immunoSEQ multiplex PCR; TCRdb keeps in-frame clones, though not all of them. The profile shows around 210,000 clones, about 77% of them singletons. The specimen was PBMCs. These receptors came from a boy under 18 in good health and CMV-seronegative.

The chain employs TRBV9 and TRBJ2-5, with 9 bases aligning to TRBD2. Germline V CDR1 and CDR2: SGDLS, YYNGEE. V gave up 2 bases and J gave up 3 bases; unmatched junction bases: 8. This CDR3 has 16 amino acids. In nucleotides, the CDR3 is TGTGCCAGCAGCGTGAGTGGCGGGGGGGTGGAAGAGACCCAGTACTTC. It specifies CASSVSGGGVEETQYF. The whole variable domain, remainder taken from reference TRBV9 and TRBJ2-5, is DSGVTQTPKHLITATGQRVTLRCSPRSGDLSVYWYQQSLDQGLQFLIQYYNGEERAKGNILERFSAQQFPDLHSELNLSSLELGDSALYFCASSVSGGGVEETQYFGPGTRLLVL.

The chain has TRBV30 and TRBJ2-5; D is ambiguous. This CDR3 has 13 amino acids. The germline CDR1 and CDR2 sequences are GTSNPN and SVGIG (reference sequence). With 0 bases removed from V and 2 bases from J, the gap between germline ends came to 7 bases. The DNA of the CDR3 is TGTGCCTGGAGTGTAACATTTCAAGAGACCCAGTACTTC. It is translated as CAWSVTFQETQYF.

CDR3 protein: CAWSVLDGNEQFF. The CDR3 coding sequence is TGTGCCTGGAGTGTACTCGATGGTAATGAGCAGTTCTTC. The chain has TRBV30 and TRBJ2-1; D is unclear. The V and J ends lost 0 bases and 7 bases respectively, with 10 bases between them. The CDR3 covers 13 residues. Germline V CDR1 and CDR2: GTSNPN, SVGIG (reference sequence).

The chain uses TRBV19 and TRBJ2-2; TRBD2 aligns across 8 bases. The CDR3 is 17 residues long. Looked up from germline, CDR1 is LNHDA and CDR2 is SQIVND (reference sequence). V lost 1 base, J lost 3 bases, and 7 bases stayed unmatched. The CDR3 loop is CASSIGTSLSYTGELFF. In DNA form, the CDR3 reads TGTGCCAGTAGTATAGGGACTAGCTTGTCCTACACCGGGGAGCTGTTTTTT. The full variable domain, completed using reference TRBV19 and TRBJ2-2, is DGGITQSPKYLFRKEGQNVTLSCEQNLNHDAMYWYRQDPGQGLRLIYYSQIVNDFQKGDIAEGYSVSREKKESFPLTVTSAQKNPTAFYLCASSIGTSLSYTGELFFGEGSRLTVL.

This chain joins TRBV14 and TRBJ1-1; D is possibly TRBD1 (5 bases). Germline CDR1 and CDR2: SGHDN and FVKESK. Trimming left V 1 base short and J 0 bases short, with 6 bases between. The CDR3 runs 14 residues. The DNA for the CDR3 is TGTGCCAGCAGCCAAGGACAGCTGAACACTGAAGCTTTCTTT. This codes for CASSQGQLNTEAFF.

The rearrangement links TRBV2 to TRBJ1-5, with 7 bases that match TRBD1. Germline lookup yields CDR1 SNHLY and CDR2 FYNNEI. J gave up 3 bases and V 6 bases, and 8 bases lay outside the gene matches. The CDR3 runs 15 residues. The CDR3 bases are TGTGCCAGCAGGACAGGGCTTAGAGTCAATCAGCCCCAGCATTTT. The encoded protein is CASRTGLRVNQPQHF.

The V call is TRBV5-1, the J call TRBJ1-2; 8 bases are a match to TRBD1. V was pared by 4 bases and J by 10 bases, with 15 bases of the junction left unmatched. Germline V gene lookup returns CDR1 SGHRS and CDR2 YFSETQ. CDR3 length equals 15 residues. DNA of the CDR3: TGCGCCAGCAGCATAGAAGGACAGGGTCTAACTGTCTACACCTTC. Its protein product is CASSIEGQGLTVYTF.

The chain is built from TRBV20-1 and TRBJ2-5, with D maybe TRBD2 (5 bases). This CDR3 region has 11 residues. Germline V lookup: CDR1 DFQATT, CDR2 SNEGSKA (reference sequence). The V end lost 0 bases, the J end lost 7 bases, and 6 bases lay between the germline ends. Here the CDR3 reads CSAREAGTQYF. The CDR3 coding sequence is TGCAGTGCTAGAGAGGCGGGGACCCAGTACTTC.

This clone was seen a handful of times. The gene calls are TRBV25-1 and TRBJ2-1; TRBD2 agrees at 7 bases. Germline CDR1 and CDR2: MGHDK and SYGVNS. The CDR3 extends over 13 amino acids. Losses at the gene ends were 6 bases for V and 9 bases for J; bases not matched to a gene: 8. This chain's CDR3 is CASSRGGSSEQFF. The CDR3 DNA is TGTGCCAGCAGCCGGGGCGGGAGTAGTGAGCAGTTCTTC.

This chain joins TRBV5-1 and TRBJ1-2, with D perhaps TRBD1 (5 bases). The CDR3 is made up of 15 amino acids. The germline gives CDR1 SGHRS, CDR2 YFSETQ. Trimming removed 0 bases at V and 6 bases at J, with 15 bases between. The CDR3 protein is CASSLEGPGVDGYTF. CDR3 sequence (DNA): TGCGCCAGCAGCTTGGAGGGCCCGGGGGTAGATGGCTACACCTTC.

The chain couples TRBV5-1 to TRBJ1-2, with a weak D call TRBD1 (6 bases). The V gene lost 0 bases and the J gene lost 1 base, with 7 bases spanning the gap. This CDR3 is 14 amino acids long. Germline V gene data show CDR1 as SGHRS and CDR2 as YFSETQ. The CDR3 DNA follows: TGCGCCAGCAGCTTGGGGACAGATAACTATGGCTACACCTTC. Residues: CASSLGTDNYGYTF.

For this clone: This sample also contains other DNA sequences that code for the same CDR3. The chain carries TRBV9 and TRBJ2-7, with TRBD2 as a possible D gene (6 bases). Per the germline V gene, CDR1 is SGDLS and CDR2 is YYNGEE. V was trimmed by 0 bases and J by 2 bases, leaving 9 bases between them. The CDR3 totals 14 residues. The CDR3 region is CASSVGGTPYEQYF. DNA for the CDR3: TGTGCCAGCAGCGTAGGCGGGACTCCCTACGAGCAGTACTTC.

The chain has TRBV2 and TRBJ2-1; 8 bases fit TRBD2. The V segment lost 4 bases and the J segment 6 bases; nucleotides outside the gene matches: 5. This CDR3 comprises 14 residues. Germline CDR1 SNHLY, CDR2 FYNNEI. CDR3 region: CASSGGLARNEQFF. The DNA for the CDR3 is TGTGCCAGCAGTGGCGGACTAGCCCGCAATGAGCAGTTCTTC.

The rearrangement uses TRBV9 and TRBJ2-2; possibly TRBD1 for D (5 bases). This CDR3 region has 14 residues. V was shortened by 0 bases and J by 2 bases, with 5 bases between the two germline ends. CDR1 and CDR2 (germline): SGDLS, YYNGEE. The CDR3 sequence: CASSVGGNTGELFF. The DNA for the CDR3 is TGTGCCAGCAGCGTAGGGGGCAACACCGGGGAGCTGTTTTTT.

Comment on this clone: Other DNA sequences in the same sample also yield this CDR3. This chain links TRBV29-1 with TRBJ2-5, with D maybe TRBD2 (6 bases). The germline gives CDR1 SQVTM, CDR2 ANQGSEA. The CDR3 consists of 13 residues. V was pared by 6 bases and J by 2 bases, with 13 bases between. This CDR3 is CSVAPAGQETQYF. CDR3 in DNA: TGCAGCGTGGCCCCGGCGGGACAAGAGACCCAGTACTTC.

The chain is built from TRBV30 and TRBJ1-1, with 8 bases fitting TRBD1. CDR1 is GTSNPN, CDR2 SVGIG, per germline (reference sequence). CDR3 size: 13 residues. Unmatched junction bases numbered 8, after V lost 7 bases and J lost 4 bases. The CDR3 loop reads CAFHRGRGTEAFF. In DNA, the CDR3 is TGTGCCTTCCACAGGGGGAGGGGCACTGAAGCTTTCTTT.

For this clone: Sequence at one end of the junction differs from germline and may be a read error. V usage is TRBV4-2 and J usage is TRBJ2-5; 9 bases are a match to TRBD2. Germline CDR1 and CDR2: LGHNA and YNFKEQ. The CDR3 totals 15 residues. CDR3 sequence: CASSKESGGQETRYF. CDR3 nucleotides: TGTGCCAGCAGCAAGGAGAGCGGGGGGCAAGAGACCCGGTACTTC.

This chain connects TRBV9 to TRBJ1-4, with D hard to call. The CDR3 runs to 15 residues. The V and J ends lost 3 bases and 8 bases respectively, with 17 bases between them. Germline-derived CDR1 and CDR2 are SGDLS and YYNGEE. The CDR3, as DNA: TGTGCCAGCAGCGCATCAGGTACGACGGGAGAAAAACTGTTTTTT. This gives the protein CASSASGTTGEKLFF.

The CDR3 protein is CASSLKPTDTQYF. CDR3 DNA: TGTGCCAGCAGCCTGAAGCCCACAGATACGCAGTATTTT. This chain joins TRBV5-6 and TRBJ2-3, with unresolved D. The V and J ends lost 4 bases and 2 bases respectively, with 8 bases between them. CDR1 and CDR2 from the germline V gene are SGHDT and YYEEEE. There are 13 residues in the CDR3.

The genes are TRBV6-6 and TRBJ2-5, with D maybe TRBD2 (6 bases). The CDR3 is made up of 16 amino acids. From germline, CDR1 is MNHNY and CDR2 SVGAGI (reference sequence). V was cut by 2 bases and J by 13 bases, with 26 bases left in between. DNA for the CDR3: TGTGCCAGCAGTTACCAAAACCTCGGAAGGGAGGCCGAGGTGTACTTC. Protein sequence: CASSYQNLGREAEVYF.

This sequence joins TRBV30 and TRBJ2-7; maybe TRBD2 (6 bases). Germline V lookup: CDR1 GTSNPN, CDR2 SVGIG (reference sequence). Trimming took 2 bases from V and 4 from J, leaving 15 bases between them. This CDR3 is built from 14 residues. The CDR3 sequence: CAWSMGLLSYEQYF. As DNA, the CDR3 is TGTGCCTGGAGTATGGGACTTCTCAGTTACGAGCAGTACTTC.

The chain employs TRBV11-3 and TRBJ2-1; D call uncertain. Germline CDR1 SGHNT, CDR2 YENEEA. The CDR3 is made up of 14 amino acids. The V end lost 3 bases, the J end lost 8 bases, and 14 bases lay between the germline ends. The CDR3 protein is CASSFGRLADEQFF. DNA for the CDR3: TGTGCCAGCAGCTTTGGTAGACTCGCCGATGAGCAGTTCTTC.

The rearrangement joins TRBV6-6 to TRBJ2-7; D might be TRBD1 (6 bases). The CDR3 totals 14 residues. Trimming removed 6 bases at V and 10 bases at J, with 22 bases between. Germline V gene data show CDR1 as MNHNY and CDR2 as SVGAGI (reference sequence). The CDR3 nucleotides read TGTGCCAGCAGCCCCACAGGGACGGAAGGGCCCCAGTACTTC. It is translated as CASSPTGTEGPQYF.

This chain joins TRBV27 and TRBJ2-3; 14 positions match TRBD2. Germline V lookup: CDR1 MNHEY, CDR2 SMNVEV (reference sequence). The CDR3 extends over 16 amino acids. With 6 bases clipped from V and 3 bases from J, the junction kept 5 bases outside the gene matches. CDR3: CASSRGLAGGTDTQYF. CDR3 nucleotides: TGTGCCAGCAGCCGCGGACTAGCGGGAGGAACAGATACGCAGTATTTT.

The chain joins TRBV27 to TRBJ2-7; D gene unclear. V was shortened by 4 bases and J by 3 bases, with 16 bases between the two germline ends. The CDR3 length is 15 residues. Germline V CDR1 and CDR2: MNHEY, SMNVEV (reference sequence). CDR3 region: CASSSLPTGVYEQYF. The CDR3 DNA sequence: TGTGCCAGCAGTTCTCTACCCACCGGAGTCTACGAGCAGTACTTC.

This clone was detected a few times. Here the CDR3 DNA reads TGCGCCAGCAGCTTGGAGGGGCATCCTTCTAACTATGGCTACACCTTC. Its translation is CASSLEGHPSNYGYTF. The chain is built from TRBV5-1 and TRBJ1-2; D is perhaps TRBD1 (5 bases). Per the germline V gene, CDR1 is SGHRS and CDR2 is YFSETQ. The CDR3 consists of 16 residues. The V and J ends lost 0 bases and 0 bases respectively, with 12 bases between them.

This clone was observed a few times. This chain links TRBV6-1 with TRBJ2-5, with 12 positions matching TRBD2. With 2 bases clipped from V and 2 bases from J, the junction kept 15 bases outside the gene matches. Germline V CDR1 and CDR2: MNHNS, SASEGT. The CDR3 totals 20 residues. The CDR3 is CASSEYIGTSGSGGQETQYF. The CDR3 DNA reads TGTGCCAGCAGTGAATACATTGGGACTAGCGGGTCCGGCGGACAAGAGACCCAGTACTTC.

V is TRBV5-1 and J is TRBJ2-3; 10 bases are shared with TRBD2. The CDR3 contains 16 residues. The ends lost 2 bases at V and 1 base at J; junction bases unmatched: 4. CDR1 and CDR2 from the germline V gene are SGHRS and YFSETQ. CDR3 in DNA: TGCGCCAGCAGCTTATCGCTAGCGGGGGGCACAGATACGCAGTATTTT. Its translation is CASSLSLAGGTDTQYF.

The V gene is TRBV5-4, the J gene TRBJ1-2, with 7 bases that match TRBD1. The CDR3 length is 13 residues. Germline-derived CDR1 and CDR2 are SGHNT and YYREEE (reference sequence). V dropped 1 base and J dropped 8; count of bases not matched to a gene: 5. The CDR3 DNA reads TGTGCCAGCAGCTTGACAGGGGCGAGCGGCTACACCTTC. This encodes CASSLTGASGYTF.

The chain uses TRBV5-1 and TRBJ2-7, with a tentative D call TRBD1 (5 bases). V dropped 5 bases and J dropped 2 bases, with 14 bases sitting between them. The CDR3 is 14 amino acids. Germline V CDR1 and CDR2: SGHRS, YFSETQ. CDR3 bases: TGCGCCAGCAGGTCCTTTGACAGTACCTACGAGCAGTACTTC. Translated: CASRSFDSTYEQYF. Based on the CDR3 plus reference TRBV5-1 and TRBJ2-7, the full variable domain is KAGVTQTPRYLIKTRGQQVTLSCSPISGHRSVSWYQQTPGQGLQFLFEYFSETQRNKGNFPGRFSGRQFSNSRSEMNVSTLELGDSALYLCASRSFDSTYEQYFGPGTRLTVT.

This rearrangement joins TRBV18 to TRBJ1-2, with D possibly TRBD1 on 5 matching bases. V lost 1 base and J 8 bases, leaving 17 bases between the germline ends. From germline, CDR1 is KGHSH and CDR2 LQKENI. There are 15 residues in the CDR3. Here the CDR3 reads CASSPLGVTPMGYTF. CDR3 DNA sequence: TGTGCCAGCTCACCACTAGGGGTAACGCCAATGGGCTACACCTTC. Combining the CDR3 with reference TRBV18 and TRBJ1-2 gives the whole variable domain NAGVMQNPRHLVRRRGQEARLRCSPMKGHSHVYWYRQLPEEGLKFMVYLQKENIIDESGMPKERFSAEFPKEGPSILRIQQVVRGDSAAYFCASSPLGVTPMGYTFGSGTRLTVV.